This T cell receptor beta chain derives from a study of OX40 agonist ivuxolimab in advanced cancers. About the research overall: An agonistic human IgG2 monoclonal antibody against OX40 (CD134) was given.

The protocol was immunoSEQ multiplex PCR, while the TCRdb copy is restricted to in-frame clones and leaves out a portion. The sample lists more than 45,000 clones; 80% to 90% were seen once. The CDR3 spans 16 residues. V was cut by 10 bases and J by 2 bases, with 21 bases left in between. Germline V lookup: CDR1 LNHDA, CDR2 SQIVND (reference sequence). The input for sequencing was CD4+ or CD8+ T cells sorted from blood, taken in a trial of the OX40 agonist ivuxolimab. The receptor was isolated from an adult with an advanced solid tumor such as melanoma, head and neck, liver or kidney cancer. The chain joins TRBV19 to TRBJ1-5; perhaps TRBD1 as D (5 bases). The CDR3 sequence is CATRGGIQWGNQPQHF. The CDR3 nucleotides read TGTGCCACCCGGGGCGGAATACAGTGGGGCAATCAGCCCCAGCATTTT.